These T cell receptor beta chains were read from a single sample in a study of blood T cell repertoires in COVID-19. Only in-frame clones appear in the TCRdb table, and some are missing; sequencing was by immunoSEQ multiplex PCR. The repertoire holds under 65,000 clones, 82% seen once, with about 20% in the top ten. The specimen sequenced was peripheral blood. Receptors were obtained from an older woman with acute or convalescent COVID-19. Each CDR3 is given with its conserved first and last residue. D genes are given only for firm matches.

TRBV19 | TRBD1 | CASTGPLGQGAPGYTF
TRBV7-9 | . | CASSLELGRGGYTF
TRBV7-8 | TRBD1 | CASSSPDRGVEKLFF
TRBV5-1 | TRBD2 | CASSPSAGGQEQYF
TRBV4-3 | . | CASSQEVDNNQPQHF
TRBV7-2 | . | CASSTRESTDTQYF
TRBV4-2 | TRBD1 | CASSLNRGWTEAFF
TRBV2 | TRBD1 | CASSWTGKDTEAFF
TRBV18 | TRBD1 | CASSPGTGYNSPLHF
TRBV19 | TRBD2 | CASSLRGYTGELFF
TRBV19 | . | CASSPLGQDSGNTIYF
TRBV3-1/TRBV3-2 | . | CATGDSNYGYTF
TRBV27 | TRBD1 | CASRTQGTYGYTF
TRBV15 | . | CATSREVGVRGGYTF
TRBV19 | TRBD1 | CASRSGTATYEQYF